The T cell receptor (beta chain) under discussion was sequenced for a study of T cell repertoires in cytomegalovirus infection. Findings of the study overall: CMV carriers having the relevant HLA were flagged by cumulative public TCR beta family frequency. Clonotypes of TCR beta that were HLA-C-restricted and CMV-specific dominated the ex vivo response.

With respect to this clonotype: Its specificity is not known. It may be a read error: a sequence one base away is much more abundant.

V lost 5 bases to trimming and J lost 2 bases, with 7 bases between them. CDR1 and CDR2 from the germline V gene are SGHAT and FQNNGV. CDR3 length: 13 amino acids. TCRdb called the reads again in MiXCR, with one record for every CDR3 protein. The table records around 450,000 distinct CDR3 sequences, approximately 30% of them present only once. This chain links TRBV11-2 with TRBJ1-3, with a possible D match to TRBD1 (6 bases). The source material was PBMCs. This TCR was sampled from a human donor in good health (CMV status not recorded). Some clones in this sample may be carry-over from other donors' samples. CDR3 loop: CASSTGTGNTIYF. The CDR3 coding sequence is TGTGCCAGCAGCACAGGGACTGGAAACACCATATATTTT.